This entry is about one T cell receptor (beta chain). Only a few counts were recorded for this clonotype. It lacks a known antigen. Qualities for individual bases were not recorded, and no much larger clone is one base off. CDR1 and CDR2, per the germline V gene, are MDHEN and SYDVKM. The junction shows trimming of 2 bases on V and 4 bases on J, and the gene matches do not reach 4 bases of it. From the cysteine through the phenylalanine, the CDR3 covers 14 amino acids. Solely the CDR3 DNA is kept, with 42 bases framed from the first base. Sequencing instrument: Illumina HiSeq 1500. TCRdb ran its own pipeline on the public reads, namely fastp trimming at Q25 and MiXCR clone calling, and kept in-frame beta chains. Every CDR3 protein is listed once, alongside the most common genes and DNA of its rows. This sample lists hundreds of thousands of distinct CDR3 sequences; 24% were detected once. 7.5% to 9% of the sample lies in the top ten.

The data belong to a study of T cell repertoires in cytomegalovirus infection (dated by TCRdb to the late 2010s). Concerning the study at large: Donor HLA type was relevant to the analysis, because carriage of CMV infection together with the matching HLA type was indicated by public TCR beta signatures. The paper's findings and limits, for the study overall: The ex vivo response was dominated by HLA-C-restricted CMV-specific TCR beta clonotypes, which also provided the single most frequent clonotype in two of eight donors. Cumulative frequency of public TCR beta family members discriminated carriers of CMV infection plus the relevant HLA type in this cohort and an independent roughly 340-donor cohort.

The TCR comes from a human donor in good health (CMV status not recorded). Some clones in this sample may be carry-over from other donors' samples. Sequenced: CD8+ T cells from PBMCs. The chain employs TRBV28 and TRBJ2-5, with 7 junctional bases fitting TRBD2. The nucleotide sequence is TGTGCCAGCAGTTTAGCGGCGGGGGTAGAGACCCAGTACTTC. Translated, it gives CASSLAAGVETQYF.